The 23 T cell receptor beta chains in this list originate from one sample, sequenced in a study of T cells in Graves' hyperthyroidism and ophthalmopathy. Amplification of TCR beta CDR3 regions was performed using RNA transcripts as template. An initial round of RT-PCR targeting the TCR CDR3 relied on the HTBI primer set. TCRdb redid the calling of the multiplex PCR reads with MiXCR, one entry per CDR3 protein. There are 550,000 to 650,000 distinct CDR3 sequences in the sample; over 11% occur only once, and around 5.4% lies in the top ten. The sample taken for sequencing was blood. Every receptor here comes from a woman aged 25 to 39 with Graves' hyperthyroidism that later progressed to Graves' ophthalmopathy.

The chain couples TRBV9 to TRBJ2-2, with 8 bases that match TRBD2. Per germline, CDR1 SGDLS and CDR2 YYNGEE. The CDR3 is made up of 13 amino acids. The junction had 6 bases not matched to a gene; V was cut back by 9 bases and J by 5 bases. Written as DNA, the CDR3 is TGTGCCACCTCGGGAGGGCCTACCGGGGAGCTGTTTTTT. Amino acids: CATSGGPTGELFF.

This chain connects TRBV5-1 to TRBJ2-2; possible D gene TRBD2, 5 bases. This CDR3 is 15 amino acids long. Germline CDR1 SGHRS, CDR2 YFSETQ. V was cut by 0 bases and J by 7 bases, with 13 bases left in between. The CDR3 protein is CASSLGAGFDGELFF. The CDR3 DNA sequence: TGCGCCAGCAGCTTGGGTGCGGGTTTTGACGGGGAGCTGTTTTTT.

The CDR3 sequence: CASSKPSNTEAFF. The CDR3 DNA is TGTGCCAGCAGCAAGCCCTCGAACACTGAAGCTTTCTTT. This chain connects TRBV11-3 to TRBJ1-1; unclear D gene. Deletions cut 5 bases from V and 1 base from J, with 8 bases between. From germline, CDR1 is SGHNT and CDR2 YENEEA. CDR3 size: 13 residues. The variable domain in full, completed from reference TRBV11-3 and TRBJ1-1, reads EAGVVQSPRYKIIEKKQPVAFWCNPISGHNTLYWYLQNLGQGPELLIRYENEEAVDDSQLPKDRFSAERLKGVDSTLKIQPAELGDSAVYLCASSKPSNTEAFFGQGTRLTVV.

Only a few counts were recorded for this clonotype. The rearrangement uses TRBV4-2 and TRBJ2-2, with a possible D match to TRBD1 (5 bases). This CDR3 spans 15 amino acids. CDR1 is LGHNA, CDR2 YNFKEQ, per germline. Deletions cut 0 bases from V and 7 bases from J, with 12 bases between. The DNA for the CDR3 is TGTGCCAGCAGCCAAGATCCCTGGGGCGGCGGGGAGCTGTTTTTT. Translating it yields CASSQDPWGGGELFF.

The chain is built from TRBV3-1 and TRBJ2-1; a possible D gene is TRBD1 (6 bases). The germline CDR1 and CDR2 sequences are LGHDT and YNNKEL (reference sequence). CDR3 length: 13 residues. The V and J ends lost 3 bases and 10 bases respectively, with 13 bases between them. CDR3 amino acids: CASSHLGGKEQFF. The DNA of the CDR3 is TGTGCCAGCAGCCACCTAGGGGGAAAGGAGCAGTTCTTC.

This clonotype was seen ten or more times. Here the CDR3 DNA reads TGTGCCAGCGGCTCGCTTTACAATGAGCAGTTCTTC. Encoded protein: CASGSLYNEQFF. This chain uses TRBV12-3 or TRBV12-4 with TRBJ2-1, with D unclear. V lost 8 bases, J lost 4 bases, and 9 bases lay in between. This CDR3 has 12 residues.

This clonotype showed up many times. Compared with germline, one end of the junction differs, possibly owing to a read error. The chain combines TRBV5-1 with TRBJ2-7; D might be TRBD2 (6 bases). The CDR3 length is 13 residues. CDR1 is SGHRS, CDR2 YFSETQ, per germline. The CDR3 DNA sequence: TGCGCCAGCGGCTTGCGGGACGCGGCCGAGCAGTACTTC. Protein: CASGLRDAAEQYF.

As DNA, the CDR3 is TGTGCCACCAGTGATTTGATCCCCAGCTATCTAGCGGGAGGAGTCGGGGAGCTGTTTTTT. Translated, it gives CATSDLIPSYLAGGVGELFF. The gene calls are TRBV24-1 and TRBJ2-2; 11 nucleotides align to TRBD2. Trimming removed 0 bases from V and 7 bases from J; junction bases left unmatched: 15. The CDR3 covers 20 residues. Germline values: CDR1 KGHDR, CDR2 SFDVKD.

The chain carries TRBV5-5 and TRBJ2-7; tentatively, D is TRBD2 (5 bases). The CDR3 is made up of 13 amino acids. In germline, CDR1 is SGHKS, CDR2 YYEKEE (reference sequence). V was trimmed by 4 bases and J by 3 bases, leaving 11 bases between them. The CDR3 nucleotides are TGTGCCAGCAGCCCCGGGAACTACTACGAGCAGTACTTC. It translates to CASSPGNYYEQYF.

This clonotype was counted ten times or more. Here the CDR3 reads CASITQGGAGSSYEQYF. The CDR3, as DNA: TGTGCCAGCATCACCCAGGGAGGGGCCGGTAGCTCCTACGAGCAGTACTTC. V and J are TRBV28 and TRBJ2-7; TRBD2 agrees at 7 bases. The ends lost 7 bases at V and 0 bases at J; junction bases unmatched: 15. The CDR3 has 17 residues. Germline CDR1 and CDR2: MDHEN and SYDVKM.

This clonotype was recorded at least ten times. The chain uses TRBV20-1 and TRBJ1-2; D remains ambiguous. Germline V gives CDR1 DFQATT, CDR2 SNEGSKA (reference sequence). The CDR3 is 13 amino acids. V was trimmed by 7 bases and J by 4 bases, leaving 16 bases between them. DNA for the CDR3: TGCAGTGTTGTAATGTGGGAAGGCTATGGCTACACCTTC. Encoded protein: CSVVMWEGYGYTF.

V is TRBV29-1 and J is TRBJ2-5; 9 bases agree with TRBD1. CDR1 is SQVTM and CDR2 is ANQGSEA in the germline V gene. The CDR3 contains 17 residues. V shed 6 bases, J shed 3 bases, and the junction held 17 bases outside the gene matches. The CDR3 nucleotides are TGCAGCGTCGGGGGTACAGGGGGCTGGCTAGGGGAAGAGACCCAGTACTTC. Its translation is CSVGGTGGWLGEETQYF.

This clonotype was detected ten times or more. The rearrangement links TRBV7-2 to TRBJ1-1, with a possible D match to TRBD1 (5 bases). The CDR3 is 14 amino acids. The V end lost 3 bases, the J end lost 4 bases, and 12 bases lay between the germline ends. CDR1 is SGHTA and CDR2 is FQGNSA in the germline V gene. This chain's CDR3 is CASSFDLRGTEAFF. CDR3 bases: TGTGCCAGCAGCTTCGATCTTAGGGGCACTGAAGCTTTCTTT. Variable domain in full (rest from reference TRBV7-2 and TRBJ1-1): GAGVSQSPSNKVTEKGKDVELRCDPISGHTALYWYRQSLGQGLEFLIYFQGNSAPDKSGLPSDRFSAERTGGSVSTLTIQRTQQEDSAVYLCASSFDLRGTEAFFGQGTRLTVV.

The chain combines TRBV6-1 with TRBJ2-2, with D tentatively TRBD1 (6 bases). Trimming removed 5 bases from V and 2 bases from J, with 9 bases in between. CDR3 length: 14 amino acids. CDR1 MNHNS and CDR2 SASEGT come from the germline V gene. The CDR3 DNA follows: TGTGCCAGCAGTACCGGGACAAACACCGGGGAGCTGTTTTTT. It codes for CASSTGTNTGELFF.

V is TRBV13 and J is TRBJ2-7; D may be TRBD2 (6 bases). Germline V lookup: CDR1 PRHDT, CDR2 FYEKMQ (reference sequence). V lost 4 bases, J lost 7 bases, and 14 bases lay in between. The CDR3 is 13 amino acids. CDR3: CASSSLKGREQYF. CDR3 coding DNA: TGTGCCAGCAGCTCCCTGAAGGGGAGGGAGCAGTACTTC.

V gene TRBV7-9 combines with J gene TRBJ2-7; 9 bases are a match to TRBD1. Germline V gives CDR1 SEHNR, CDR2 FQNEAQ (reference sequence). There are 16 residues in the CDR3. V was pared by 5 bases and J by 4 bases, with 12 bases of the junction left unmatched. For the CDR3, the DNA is TGTGCCAGCAGCCCCAGCCTCGGGACAGGGATTTACGAGCAGTACTTC. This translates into CASSPSLGTGIYEQYF.

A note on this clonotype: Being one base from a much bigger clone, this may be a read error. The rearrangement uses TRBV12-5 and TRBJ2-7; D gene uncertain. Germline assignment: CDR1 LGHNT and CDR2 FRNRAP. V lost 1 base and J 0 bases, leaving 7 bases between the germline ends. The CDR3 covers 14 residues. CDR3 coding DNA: TGTGCTAGTGGTTTGGGATCCTCCTCCTACGAGCAGTACTTC. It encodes CASGLGSSSYEQYF.

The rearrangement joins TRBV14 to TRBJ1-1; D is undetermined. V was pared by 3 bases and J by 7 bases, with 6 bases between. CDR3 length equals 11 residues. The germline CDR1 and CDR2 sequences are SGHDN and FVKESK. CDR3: CASSHSNEAFF. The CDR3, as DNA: TGTGCCAGCAGCCATTCAAATGAAGCTTTCTTT.

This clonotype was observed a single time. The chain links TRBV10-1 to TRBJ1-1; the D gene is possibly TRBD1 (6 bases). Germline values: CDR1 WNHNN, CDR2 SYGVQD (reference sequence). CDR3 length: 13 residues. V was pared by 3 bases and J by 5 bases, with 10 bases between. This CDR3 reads CASSDGGRTEAFF. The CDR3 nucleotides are TGCGCCAGCAGTGATGGGGGGCGGACTGAAGCTTTCTTT.

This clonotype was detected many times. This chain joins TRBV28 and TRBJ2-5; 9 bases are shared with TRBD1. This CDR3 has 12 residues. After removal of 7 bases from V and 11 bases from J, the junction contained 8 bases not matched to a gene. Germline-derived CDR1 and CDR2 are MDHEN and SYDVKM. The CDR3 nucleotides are TGTGCCAGCAAGGGACAGGGCTCCTCTCAGTACTTC. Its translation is CASKGQGSSQYF.

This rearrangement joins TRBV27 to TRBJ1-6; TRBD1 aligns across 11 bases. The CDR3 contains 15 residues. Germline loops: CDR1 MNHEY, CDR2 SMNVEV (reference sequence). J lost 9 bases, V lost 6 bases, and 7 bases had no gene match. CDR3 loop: CASSSPGTGGSPLHF. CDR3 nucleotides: TGTGCCAGCAGCTCACCCGGGACAGGGGGTTCACCCCTCCACTTT.

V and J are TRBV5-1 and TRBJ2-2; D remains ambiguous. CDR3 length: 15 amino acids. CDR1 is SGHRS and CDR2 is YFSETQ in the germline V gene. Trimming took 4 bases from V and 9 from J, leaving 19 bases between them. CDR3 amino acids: CASSENIESARELFF. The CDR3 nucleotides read TGCGCCAGCAGCGAGAATATAGAGAGCGCCAGGGAGCTGTTTTTT.

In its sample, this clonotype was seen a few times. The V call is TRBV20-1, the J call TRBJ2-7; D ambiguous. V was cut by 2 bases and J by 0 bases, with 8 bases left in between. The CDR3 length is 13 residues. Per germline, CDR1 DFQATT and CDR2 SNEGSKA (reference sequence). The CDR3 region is CSARPWDSYEQYF. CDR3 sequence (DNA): TGCAGTGCTAGACCGTGGGACTCCTACGAGCAGTACTTC.